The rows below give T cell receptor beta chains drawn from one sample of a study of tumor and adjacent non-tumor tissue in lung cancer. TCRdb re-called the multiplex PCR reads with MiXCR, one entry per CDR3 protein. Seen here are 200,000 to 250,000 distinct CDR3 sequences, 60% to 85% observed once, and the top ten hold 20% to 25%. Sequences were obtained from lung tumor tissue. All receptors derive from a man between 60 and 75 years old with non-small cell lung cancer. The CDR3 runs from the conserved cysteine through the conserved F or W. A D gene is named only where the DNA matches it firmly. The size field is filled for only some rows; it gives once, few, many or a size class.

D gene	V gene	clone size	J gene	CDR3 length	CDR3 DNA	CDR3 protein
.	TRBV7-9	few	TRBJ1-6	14	TGTGCCAGCAGCCCTTGGACGGGGAATTCACCCCTCCACTTT	CASSPWTGNSPLHF
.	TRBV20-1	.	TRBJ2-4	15	TGCAGCTACAAGGTGGAGGGAGGAGGTGGAAACATTCAGTACTTC	CSYKVEGGGGNIQYF
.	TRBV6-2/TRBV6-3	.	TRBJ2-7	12	TGTGTCAGCAGCCCTTCGGGGTACCAGCAGTACTTC	CVSSPSGYQQYF
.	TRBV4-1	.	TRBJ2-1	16	TGCGCCAGCAGCCAAGAGACTAGAGGGGGCCTCGATGAGCAGTTCTTC	CASSQETRGGLDEQFF
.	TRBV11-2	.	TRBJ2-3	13	TGTGCCAGCAGCTTTTGGGATGCAGATACGCAGTATTTT	CASSFWDADTQYF
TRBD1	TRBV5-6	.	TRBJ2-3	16	TGTGCCAGCAGCCCAACGACAGGGGGCAACACAGATACGCAGTATTTT	CASSPTTGGNTDTQYF
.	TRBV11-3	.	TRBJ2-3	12	TGTGCCAGCGGTCTGACCCAGGATACGCAGTATTTT	CASGLTQDTQYF
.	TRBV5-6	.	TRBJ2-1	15	TGTGCCAGCAGCTCGGACATTAGCTCCTACAATGAGCAGTTCTTC	CASSSDISSYNEQFF
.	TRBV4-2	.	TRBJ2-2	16	TGTGCCAGCAACCAAAAAGGGACATTAAACACCGGGGAGCTGTTTTTT	CASNQKGTLNTGELFF
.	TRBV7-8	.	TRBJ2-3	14	TGTGCCAGTAGCGCCCGACTAGTTGCAGATACGCAGTATTTT	CASSARLVADTQYF
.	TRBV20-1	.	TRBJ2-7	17	TGCAGTGCTAGAGATCCGGGCGGGAAGGCCGGGATCTACGAGCAGTACTTC	CSARDPGGKAGIYEQYF
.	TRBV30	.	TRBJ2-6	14	TGTGCCTGGGCCCCCGACTCTGGGGCCAACGTCCTGAGTTTC	CAWAPDSGANVLSF
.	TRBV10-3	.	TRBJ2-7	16	TGTGCCATCAGTGAGTTCCTAGCGCAGAGCTCCTACGAGCAGTACTTC	CAISEFLAQSSYEQYF
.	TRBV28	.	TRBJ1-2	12	TGTGCCAGCCAGACAGGCTCTATGGGCTACACCTTC	CASQTGSMGYTF
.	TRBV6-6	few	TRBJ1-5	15	TGTGCCAGCAGGGACAACCCTACAAGCAATCAGCCCCAGCATTTT	CASRDNPTSNQPQHF
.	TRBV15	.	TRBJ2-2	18	TGTGCCACCAGCAGAGATGGGGTCGGAGTCGCGAACACCGGGGAGCTGTTTTTT	CATSRDGVGVANTGELFF
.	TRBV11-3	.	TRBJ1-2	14	TGTGCCAGCAGCGACGGGGGGCGTAACTATGGCCACACCTTC	CASSDGGRNYGHTF
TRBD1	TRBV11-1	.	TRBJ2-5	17	TGTGCCAGCAGTTTGGTAACAGGGGGCTTTTACCAAGGGACCCAGTACTTC	CASSLVTGGFYQGTQYF
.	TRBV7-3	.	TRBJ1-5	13	TGTGCCAGCAGCTCCAACCCGGGGGGGCCACAGCATTTT	CASSSNPGGPQHF
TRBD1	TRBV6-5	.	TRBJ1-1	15	TGTGCCAGCAGTTCCTACGCGTCAGGGGGCATTGAAGCTTTCTTT	CASSSYASGGIEAFF
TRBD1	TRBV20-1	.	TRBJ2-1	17	TGCAGTGGATTGGGACAGGGGGATTTTGGTTCCTACAATGAGCAGCTCTTC	CSGLGQGDFGSYNEQLF
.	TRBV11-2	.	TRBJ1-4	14	TGTGCCAGCAGCTTCAGGGAGAGAAATGAAAACCTGCTTTTT	CASSFRERNENLLF